The clone carrying this T cell receptor (beta chain) was detected only a few times. Its target is not known. A much larger clone lies one base from this, so it may be a read error. This specimen belongs to a study of human T cells and chemical hapten exposure. Study results and caveats: Expanded TCRs were compared with controls, and the expanded TCRs formed significantly more large CDR3 similarity clusters.

The time point is: patch test 1, 2 weeks after DPC sensitization. Treatment denoted: therapeutic diphenylcyclopropenone sensitization with weekly scalp DPC. Individual cDNA molecules had unique molecular identifiers attached to them by the library. In the source study's methods: Sample-level TCR yields exhibited a median of 95,638, with a range of roughly 20,000 to 690,600. TCRdb ran MiXCR on the RACE reads and lists one entry per CDR3 protein. TCRdb assigned the V and J calls; the authors' analysis was not used. There are some 190,000 distinct CDR3 sequences in the sample; 20% to 25% occur only once, and under 7% lies in the top ten. The CDR3 is 14 residues long. V was pared by 5 bases and J by 7 bases, with 7 bases of the junction left unmatched. Germline values: CDR1 MNHNS, CDR2 SASEGT.

The sequence was obtained from a woman in her 50s with alopecia areata. Some clones in this sample may be carry-over from other donors' samples. The chain recombines TRBV6-1 with TRBJ2-1; 8 positions match TRBD2. The sequencing here drew on whole blood, taken in connection with sensitization to the hapten diphenylcyclopropenone (DPC). The CDR3 protein is CASSTGGRWNEQFF. The DNA for the CDR3 is TGTGCCAGCAGTACAGGCGGGAGGTGGAATGAGCAGTTCTTC.